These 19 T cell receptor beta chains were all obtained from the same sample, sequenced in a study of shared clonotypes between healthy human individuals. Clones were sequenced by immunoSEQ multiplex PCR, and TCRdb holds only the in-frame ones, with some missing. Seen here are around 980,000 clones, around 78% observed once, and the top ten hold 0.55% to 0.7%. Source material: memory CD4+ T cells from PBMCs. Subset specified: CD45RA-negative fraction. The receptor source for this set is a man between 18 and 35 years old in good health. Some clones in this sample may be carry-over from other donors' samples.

The CDR3: CASSNPSHTGELFF. In nucleotides, the CDR3 is TGTGCCAGCAGCAATCCCTCGCACACCGGGGAGCTGTTTTTT. The rearrangement uses TRBV7-2 and TRBJ2-2; D is undetermined. CDR1 and CDR2 from the germline V gene are SGHTA and FQGNSA. V gave up 5 bases and J gave up 3 bases, with 10 bases separating them. The CDR3 extends over 14 amino acids.

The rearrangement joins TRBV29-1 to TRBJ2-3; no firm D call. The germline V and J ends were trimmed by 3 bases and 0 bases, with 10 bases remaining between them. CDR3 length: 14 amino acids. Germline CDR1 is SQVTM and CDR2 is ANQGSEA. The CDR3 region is CSVEVVASTDTQYF. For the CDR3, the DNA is TGCAGCGTTGAGGTGGTGGCGAGCACAGATACGCAGTATTTT.

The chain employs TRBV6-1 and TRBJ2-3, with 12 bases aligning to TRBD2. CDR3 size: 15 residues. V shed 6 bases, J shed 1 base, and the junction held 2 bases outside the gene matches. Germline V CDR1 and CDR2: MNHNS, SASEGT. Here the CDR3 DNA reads TGTGCCAGCAGAAGACTAGCGGGGGGCACAGATACGCAGTATTTT. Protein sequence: CASRRLAGGTDTQYF.

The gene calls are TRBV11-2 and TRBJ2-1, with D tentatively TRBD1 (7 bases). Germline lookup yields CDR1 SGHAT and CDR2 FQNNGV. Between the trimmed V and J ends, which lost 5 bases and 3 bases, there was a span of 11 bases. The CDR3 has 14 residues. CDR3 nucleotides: TGTGCCAGCAGCACCCAGGGGGGCTACAATGAGCAGTTCTTC. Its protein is CASSTQGGYNEQFF.

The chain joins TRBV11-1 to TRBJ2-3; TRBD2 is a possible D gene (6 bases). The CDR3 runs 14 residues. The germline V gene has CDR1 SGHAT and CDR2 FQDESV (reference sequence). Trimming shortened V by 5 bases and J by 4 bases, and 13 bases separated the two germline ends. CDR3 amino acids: CASSPRLGPDTQYF. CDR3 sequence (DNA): TGTGCCAGCAGCCCAAGACTAGGTCCAGATACGCAGTATTTT. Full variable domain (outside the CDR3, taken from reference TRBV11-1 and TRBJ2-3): EAEVAQSPRYKITEKSQAVAFWCDPISGHATLYWYRQILGQGPELLVQFQDESVVDDSQLPKDRFSAERLKGVDSTLKIQPAELGDSAMYLCASSPRLGPDTQYFGPGTRLTVL.

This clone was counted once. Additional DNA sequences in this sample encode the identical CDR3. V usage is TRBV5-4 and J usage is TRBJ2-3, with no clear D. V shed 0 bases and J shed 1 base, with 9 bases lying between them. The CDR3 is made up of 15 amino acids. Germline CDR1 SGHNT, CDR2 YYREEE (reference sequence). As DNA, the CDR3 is TGTGCCAGCAGCTTGGGGGGTCTTGGCACAGATACGCAGTATTTT. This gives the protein CASSLGGLGTDTQYF.

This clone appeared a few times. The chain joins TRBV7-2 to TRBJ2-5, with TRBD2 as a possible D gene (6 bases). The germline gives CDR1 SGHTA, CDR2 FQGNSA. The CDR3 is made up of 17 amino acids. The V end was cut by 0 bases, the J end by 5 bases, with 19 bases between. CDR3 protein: CASSLAARIGGKETQYF. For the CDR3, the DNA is TGTGCCAGCAGCTTAGCAGCGAGAATCGGAGGGAAGGAGACCCAGTACTTC.

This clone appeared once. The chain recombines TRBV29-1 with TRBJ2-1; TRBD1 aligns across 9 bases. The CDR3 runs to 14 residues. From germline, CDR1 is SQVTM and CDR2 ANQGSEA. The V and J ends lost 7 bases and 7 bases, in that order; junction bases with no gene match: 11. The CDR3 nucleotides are TGCAGCGCGAACAGGGGGCTGGCAGGGAATGAGCAGTTCTTC. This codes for CSANRGLAGNEQFF.

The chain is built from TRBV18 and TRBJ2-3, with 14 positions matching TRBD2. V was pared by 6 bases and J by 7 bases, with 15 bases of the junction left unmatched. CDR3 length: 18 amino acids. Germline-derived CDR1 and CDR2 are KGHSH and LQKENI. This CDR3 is CASSRGLAGVNADHTQYF. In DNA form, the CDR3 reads TGTGCCAGCTCCCGGGGACTAGCGGGAGTTAATGCAGATCATACGCAGTATTTT.

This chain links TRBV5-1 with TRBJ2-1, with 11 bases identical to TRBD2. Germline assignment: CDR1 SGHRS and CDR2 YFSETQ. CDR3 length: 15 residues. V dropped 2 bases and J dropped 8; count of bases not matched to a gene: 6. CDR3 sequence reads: CASSFLAGGMDEQFF. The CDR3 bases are TGCGCCAGCAGCTTCCTAGCGGGAGGTATGGATGAGCAGTTCTTC.

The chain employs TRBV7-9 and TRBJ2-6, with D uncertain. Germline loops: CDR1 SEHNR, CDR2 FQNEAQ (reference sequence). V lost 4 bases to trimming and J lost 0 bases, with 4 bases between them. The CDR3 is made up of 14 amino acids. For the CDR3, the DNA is TGTGCCAGCAGCTCGTACTCTGGGGCCAACGTCCTGACTTTC. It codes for CASSSYSGANVLTF. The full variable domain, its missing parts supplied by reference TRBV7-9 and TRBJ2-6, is DTGVSQNPRHKITKRGQNVTFRCDPISEHNRLYWYRQTLGQGPEFLTYFQNEAQLEKSRLLSDRFSAERPKGSFSTLEIQRTEQGDSAMYLCASSSYSGANVLTFGAGSRLTVL.

CDR3 sequence (DNA): TGTGCCAGCAGTTCGGACAGGGGGCAAAGTGGCTACACCTTC. It codes for CASSSDRGQSGYTF. The chain links TRBV27 to TRBJ1-2; TRBD1 matches at 11 bases. This CDR3 contains 14 residues. The germline V gene encodes CDR1 MNHEY and CDR2 SMNVEV (reference sequence). With 4 bases clipped from V and 7 bases from J, the junction kept 5 bases outside the gene matches.

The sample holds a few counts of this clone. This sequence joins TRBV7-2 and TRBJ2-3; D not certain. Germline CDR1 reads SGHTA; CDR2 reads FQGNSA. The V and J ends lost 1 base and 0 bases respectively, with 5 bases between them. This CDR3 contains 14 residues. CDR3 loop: CASSLVYSTDTQYF. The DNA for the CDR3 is TGTGCCAGCAGCTTAGTTTATAGCACAGATACGCAGTATTTT.

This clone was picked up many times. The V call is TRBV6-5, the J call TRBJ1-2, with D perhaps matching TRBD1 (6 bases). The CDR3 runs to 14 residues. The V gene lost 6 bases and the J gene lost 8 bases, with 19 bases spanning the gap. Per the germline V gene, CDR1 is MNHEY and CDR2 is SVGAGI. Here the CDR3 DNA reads TGTGCCAGCAGGCCTAGACGGGGGGCTGGCGGCTACACCTTC. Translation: CASRPRRGAGGYTF.

The CDR3 reads CASKRSENTDTQYF. CDR3 bases: TGTGCCAGCAAGAGGAGCGAAAACACAGATACGCAGTATTTT. This chain uses TRBV2 with TRBJ2-3; the D is unclear. The CDR3 extends over 14 amino acids. Per germline, CDR1 SNHLY and CDR2 FYNNEI. V shed 7 bases and J shed 2 bases, with 13 bases lying between them.

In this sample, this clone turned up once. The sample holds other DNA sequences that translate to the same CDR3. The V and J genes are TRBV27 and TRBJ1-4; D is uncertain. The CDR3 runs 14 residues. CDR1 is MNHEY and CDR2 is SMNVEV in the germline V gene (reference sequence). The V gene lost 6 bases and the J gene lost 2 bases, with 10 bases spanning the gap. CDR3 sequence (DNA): TGTGCCAGCAGACGGGGAAGCACTAATGAAAAACTGTTTTTT. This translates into CASRRGSTNEKLFF. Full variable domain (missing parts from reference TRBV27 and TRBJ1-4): EAQVTQNPRYLITVTGKKLTVTCSQNMNHEYMSWYRQDPGLGLRQIYYSMNVEVTDKGDVPEGYKVSRKEKRNFPLILESPSPNQTSLYFCASRRGSTNEKLFFGSGTQLSVL.

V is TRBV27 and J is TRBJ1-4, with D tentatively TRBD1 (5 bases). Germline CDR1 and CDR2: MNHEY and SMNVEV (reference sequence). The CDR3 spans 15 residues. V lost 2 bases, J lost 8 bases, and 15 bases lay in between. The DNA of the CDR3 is TGTGCCAGCAGTTTAATCGGAGGGGCCGGGGAAAAACTGTTTTTT. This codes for CASSLIGGAGEKLFF.

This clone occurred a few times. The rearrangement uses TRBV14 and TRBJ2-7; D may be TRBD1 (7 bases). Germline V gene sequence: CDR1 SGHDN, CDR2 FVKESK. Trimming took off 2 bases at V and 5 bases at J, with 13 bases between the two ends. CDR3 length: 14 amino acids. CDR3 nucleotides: TGTGCCAGCAGCCAATTTGGCGGGACAGACGAGCAGTACTTC. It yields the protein CASSQFGGTDEQYF.

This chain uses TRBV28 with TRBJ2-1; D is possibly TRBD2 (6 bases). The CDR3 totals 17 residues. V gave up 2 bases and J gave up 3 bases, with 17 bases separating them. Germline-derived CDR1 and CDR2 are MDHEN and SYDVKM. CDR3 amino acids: CASSLVRSGEVYNEQFF. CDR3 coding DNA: TGTGCCAGCAGTTTAGTGAGGTCGGGAGAGGTCTACAATGAGCAGTTCTTC.